Shown below are 17 T cell receptor beta chains from a single sample sequenced in a study of technical replicates of blood from several donors. Repertoires were generated with immunoSEQ multiplex PCR, while TCRdb's copy carries only in-frame clones and drops some. Here the sample spans 100,000 or so clones, nearly 96% being singletons. Sample: T cells isolated from PBMCs. The source of these receptors is a human donor in good health.

This sequence joins TRBV15 and TRBJ2-4; perhaps TRBD2 as D (6 bases). Trimming removed 0 bases at V and 0 bases at J, with 15 bases between. The CDR3 runs to 18 residues. Germline V CDR1 and CDR2: LNHNV, YYDKDF (reference sequence). Written as DNA, the CDR3 is TGTGCCACCAGCAGAGAAATACTAGCTAAACTAGCCAAAAACATTCAGTACTTC. Translating gives CATSREILAKLAKNIQYF.

The CDR3 DNA is TGTGCCAGCAGTCGTGAGGGGGTCCTACCCTCCTACGAGCAGTACTTC. As protein: CASSREGVLPSYEQYF. V usage is TRBV28 and J usage is TRBJ2-7, with D perhaps matching TRBD1 (6 bases). CDR1 and CDR2 (germline): MDHEN, SYDVKM. Trimming removed 5 bases at V and 0 bases at J, with 17 bases between. The CDR3 is 16 residues long.

For the CDR3, the DNA is TGTGCCAGCAGCGCGTGGGGACAGGGTCTGTTTGCTGAAGCTTTCTTT. It codes for CASSAWGQGLFAEAFF. The genes are TRBV9 and TRBJ1-1; 9 bases match TRBD1. Looked up from germline, CDR1 is SGDLS and CDR2 is YYNGEE. V was pared by 3 bases and J by 6 bases, with 12 bases of the junction left unmatched. This CDR3 comprises 16 residues.

The chain uses TRBV27 and TRBJ2-1, with a tentative D call TRBD1 (6 bases). This CDR3 is built from 14 residues. Trimming took 5 bases from V and 6 from J, leaving 14 bases between them. Germline V CDR1 and CDR2: MNHEY, SMNVEV (reference sequence). CDR3 nucleotide sequence: TGTGCCAGCAGTGCCCTAACAGGGTCCAATGAGCAGTTCTTC. Its translation: CASSALTGSNEQFF.

This sequence joins TRBV29-1 and TRBJ2-5; D may be TRBD1 (6 bases). Trimming cost V 6 bases and J 4 bases, with 15 bases left between them. The CDR3 loop spans 13 amino acids. CDR1 SQVTM and CDR2 ANQGSEA come from the germline V gene. In DNA form, the CDR3 reads TGCAGCGTGTGGGGACAAGAGAGAGAGACCCAGTACTTC. It codes for CSVWGQERETQYF.

This rearrangement joins TRBV29-1 to TRBJ2-2, with 9 bases matching TRBD1. CDR1 and CDR2 (germline): SQVTM, ANQGSEA. The CDR3 spans 16 residues. Trimming at V came to 0 bases and at J to 6 bases, leaving 8 bases not matched to a gene. CDR3 sequence (DNA): TGCAGCGTTGAAGACCCGGGACAGGGAAGGGCCGGGGAGCTGTTTTTT. It encodes CSVEDPGQGRAGELFF.

The chain carries TRBV5-6 and TRBJ1-5; 7 bases line up with TRBD1. In germline, CDR1 is SGHDT, CDR2 YYEEEE. This CDR3 region has 15 residues. The junction had 8 bases not matched to a gene; V was cut back by 4 bases and J by 4 bases. The CDR3: CASSQGQTFNQPQHF. CDR3 nucleotide sequence: TGTGCCAGCAGCCAGGGACAGACTTTTAATCAGCCCCAGCATTTT.

CDR3 amino acids: CASDLDGREAGGRYEQYF. Here the CDR3 DNA reads TGTGCCAGCGACCTGGACGGGAGAGAAGCGGGGGGACGCTACGAGCAGTACTTC. The J gene is TRBJ2-7, the V gene TRBV11-2; TRBD2 agrees at 9 bases. Per germline, CDR1 SGHAT and CDR2 FQNNGV. The CDR3 has 18 amino acids. V shed 8 bases and J 3 bases; nucleotides not matched to a gene: 20.

The rearrangement uses TRBV15 and TRBJ2-3, with TRBD2 matching 12 bases. With V trimmed by 5 bases and J by 0 bases, 15 bases remained unmatched. The CDR3 sequence is 20 residues long. Germline values: CDR1 LNHNV, CDR2 YYDKDF (reference sequence). In DNA, the CDR3 is TGTGCCACCAGCCACCCGGGGGGGGAGCTAGCGGGAGGGAGCACAGATACGCAGTATTTT. Residues: CATSHPGGELAGGSTDTQYF.

This chain links TRBV4-2 with TRBJ2-5, with 10 positions matching TRBD2. Germline V gene data show CDR1 as LGHNA and CDR2 as YNFKEQ. The J segment lost 4 bases and the V segment lost 0 bases, leaving 5 bases of the junction unmatched. The CDR3 contains 16 residues. CDR3 DNA sequence: TGTGCCAGCAGCCAAGATCGGGCTAGCGGGAGAGAGACCCAGTACTTC. It translates to CASSQDRASGRETQYF.

CDR3 protein: CASSFLVGSTDQPYEQYF. DNA for the CDR3: TGTGCCAGCAGCTTCTTAGTGGGATCGACAGACCAACCTTACGAGCAGTACTTC. The V gene is TRBV7-8, the J gene TRBJ2-7, with D possibly matching TRBD1 (5 bases). This CDR3 is 18 amino acids long. Trimming cost V 3 bases and J 4 bases, with 25 bases left between them. Germline V gives CDR1 SGHVS, CDR2 FQNEAQ. The variable domain in full, completed from reference TRBV7-8 and TRBJ2-7, reads GAGVSQSPRYKVAKRGQDVALRCDPISGHVSLFWYQQALGQGPEFLTYFQNEAQLDKSGLPSDRFFAERPEGSVSTLKIQRTQQEDSAVYLCASSFLVGSTDQPYEQYFGPGTRLTVT.

The rearrangement joins TRBV4-2 to TRBJ2-1, with 10 positions matching TRBD2. Trimming cost V 2 bases and J 7 bases; bases outside gene matches: 5. Germline assignment: CDR1 LGHNA and CDR2 YNFKEQ. This CDR3 contains 15 residues. CDR3 sequence (DNA): TGTGCCAGCAGCCAAAGGAGGACTAGCGGTAATGAGCAGTTCTTC. It yields the protein CASSQRRTSGNEQFF.

The chain joins TRBV12-5 to TRBJ2-7; D is ambiguous. V shed 6 bases and J shed 3 bases, with 9 bases lying between them. The CDR3 length is 12 residues. Germline V lookup: CDR1 LGHNT, CDR2 FRNRAP. CDR3 in amino acids: CASGRESYEQYF. The CDR3 nucleotides read TGTGCTAGTGGGAGAGAGAGCTACGAGCAGTACTTC.

As to this clone: Other DNA sequences of this sample code for an identical CDR3. This rearrangement joins TRBV5-1 to TRBJ2-7; 8 nucleotides align to TRBD2. J gave up 1 base and V 0 bases, and 3 bases lay outside the gene matches. The germline gives CDR1 SGHRS, CDR2 YFSETQ. This CDR3 is 15 amino acids long. In DNA form, the CDR3 reads TGCGCCAGCAGCTTGGTCGGGGGGGGATCCTACGAGCAGTACTTC. It encodes CASSLVGGGSYEQYF.

V gene TRBV27 combines with J gene TRBJ2-7; 10 bases map to TRBD1. There are 15 residues in the CDR3. With 6 bases clipped from V and 4 bases from J, the junction kept 9 bases outside the gene matches. From germline, CDR1 is MNHEY and CDR2 SMNVEV (reference sequence). CDR3 region: CASSSGTGAGYEQYF. For the CDR3, the DNA is TGTGCCAGCAGCTCTGGGACAGGGGCGGGGTACGAGCAGTACTTC.

J is TRBJ1-2 and V is TRBV10-1; 10 bases match TRBD1. CDR3 length: 16 residues. The germline V gene has CDR1 WNHNN and CDR2 SYGVQD (reference sequence). V shed 4 bases, J shed 4 bases, and the junction held 9 bases outside the gene matches. CDR3 protein: CASSAVTGGGFYGYTF. CDR3 in DNA: TGCGCCAGCAGTGCCGTGACAGGGGGCGGCTTCTATGGCTACACCTTC.

The chain links TRBV6-5 to TRBJ1-2; 9 bases are a match to TRBD1. This CDR3 comprises 14 residues. After removal of 5 bases from V and 6 bases from J, the junction contained 7 bases not matched to a gene. Germline V gene lookup returns CDR1 MNHEY and CDR2 SVGAGI. The CDR3 region is CASSRQGGFNGYTF. The CDR3 nucleotides read TGTGCCAGCAGTCGACAGGGGGGCTTCAATGGCTACACCTTC.